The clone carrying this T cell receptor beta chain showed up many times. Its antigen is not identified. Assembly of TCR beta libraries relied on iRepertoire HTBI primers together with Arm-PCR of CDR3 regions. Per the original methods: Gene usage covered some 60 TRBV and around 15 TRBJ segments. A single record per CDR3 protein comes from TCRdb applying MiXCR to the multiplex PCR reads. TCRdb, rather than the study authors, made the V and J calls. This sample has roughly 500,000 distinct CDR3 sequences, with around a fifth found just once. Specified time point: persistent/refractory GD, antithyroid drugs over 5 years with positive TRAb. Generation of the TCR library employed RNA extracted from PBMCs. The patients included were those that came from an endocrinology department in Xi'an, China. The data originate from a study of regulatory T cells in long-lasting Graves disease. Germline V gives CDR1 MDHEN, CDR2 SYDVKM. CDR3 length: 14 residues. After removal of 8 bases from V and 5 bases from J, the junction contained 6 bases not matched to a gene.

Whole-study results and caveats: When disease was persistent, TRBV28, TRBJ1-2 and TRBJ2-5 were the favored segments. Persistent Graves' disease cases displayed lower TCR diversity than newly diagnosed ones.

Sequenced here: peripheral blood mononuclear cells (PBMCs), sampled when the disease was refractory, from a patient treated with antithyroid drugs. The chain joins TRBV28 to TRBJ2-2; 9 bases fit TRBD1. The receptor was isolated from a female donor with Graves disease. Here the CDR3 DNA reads TGTGCCAGCGCACGGGACAGGGAGACCGGGGAGCTGTTTTTT. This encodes CASARDRETGELFF.